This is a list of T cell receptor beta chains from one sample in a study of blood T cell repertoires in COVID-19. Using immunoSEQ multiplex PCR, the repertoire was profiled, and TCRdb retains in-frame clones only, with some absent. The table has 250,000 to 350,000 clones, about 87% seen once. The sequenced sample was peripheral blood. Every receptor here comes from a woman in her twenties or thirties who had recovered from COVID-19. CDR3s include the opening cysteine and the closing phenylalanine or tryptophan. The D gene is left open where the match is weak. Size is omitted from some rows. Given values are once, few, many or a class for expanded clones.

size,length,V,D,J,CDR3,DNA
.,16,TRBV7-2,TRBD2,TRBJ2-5,CASSSSGGQRWETQYF,TGTGCCAGCAGCTCTAGCGGGGGACAAAGGTGGGAGACCCAGTACTTC
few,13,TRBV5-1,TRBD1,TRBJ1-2,CASSLPGGHGYTF,TGCGCCAGCAGCTTGCCAGGGGGTCATGGCTACACCTTC
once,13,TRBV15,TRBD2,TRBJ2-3,CATERGWGEGQYF,TGTGCCACAGAAAGGGGTTGGGGGGAGGGGCAGTATTTT
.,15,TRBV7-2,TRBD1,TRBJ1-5,CASSLDRGREQPQHF,TGTGCCAGCAGCTTGGACAGGGGGCGGGAACAGCCCCAGCATTTT
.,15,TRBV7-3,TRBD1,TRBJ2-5,CASSRGQGPQETQYF,TGTGCCAGCAGCAGAGGACAGGGGCCCCAAGAGACCCAGTACTTC
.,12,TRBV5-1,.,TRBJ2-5,CASSQGKETQYF,TGCGCCAGCAGCCAGGGCAAAGAGACCCAGTACTTC
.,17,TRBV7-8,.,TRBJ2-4,CASSPPRLALAKNIQYF,TGTGCCAGCAGCCCCCCCCGGTTAGCTTTAGCCAAAAACATTCAGTACTTC
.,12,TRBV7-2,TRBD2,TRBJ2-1,CASSYYGLALFF,TGTGCCAGCAGCTACTACGGACTAGCACTGTTCTTC
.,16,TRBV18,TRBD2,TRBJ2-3,CASSPPSGRTTDTQYF,TGTGCCAGCTCACCACCTAGCGGGCGAACCACAGATACGCAGTATTTT
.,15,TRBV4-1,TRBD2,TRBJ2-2,CASSQDAGGYRELFF,TGCGCCAGCAGCCAAGATGCGGGGGGTTACCGGGAGCTGTTTTTT
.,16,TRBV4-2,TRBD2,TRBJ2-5,CASSQGLAGGGETQYF,TGTGCCAGCAGCCAAGGGTTAGCGGGGGGCGGGGAGACCCAGTACTTC
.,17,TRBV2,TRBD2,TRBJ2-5,CASSASGGRWVVETQYF,TGTGCCAGCTCGGCTAGCGGGGGGAGATGGGTTGTGGAGACCCAGTACTTC
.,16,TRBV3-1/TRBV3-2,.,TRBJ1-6,CASTGGAGAPNSPLHF,TGTGCCAGCACCGGTGGGGCGGGGGCGCCCAATTCACCCCTCCACTTT
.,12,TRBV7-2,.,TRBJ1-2,CAVALLNYGYTF,TGTGCTGTGGCCCTTCTGAATTATGGCTACACCTTC
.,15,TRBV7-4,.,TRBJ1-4,CASSPRGLSNEKLFF,TGTGCCAGCAGCCCCCGGGGACTGAGTAATGAAAAACTGTTTTTT
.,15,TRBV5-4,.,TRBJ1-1,CASSTGILMNTEAFF,TGTGCCAGCAGCACAGGGATTCTTATGAACACTGAAGCTTTCTTT
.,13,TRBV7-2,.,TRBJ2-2,CASRAGNTGELFF,TGTGCCAGCAGAGCGGGGAACACCGGGGAGCTGTTTTTT
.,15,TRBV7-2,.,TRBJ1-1,CASSFRAGANTEAFF,TGTGCCAGCAGCTTCCGGGCAGGGGCTAACACTGAAGCTTTCTTT
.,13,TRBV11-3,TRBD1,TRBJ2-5,CASTNRGGETQYF,TGTGCCAGCACCAACAGGGGCGGGGAGACCCAGTACTTC
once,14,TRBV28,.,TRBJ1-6,CASSLRRNNSPLHF,TGTGCCAGCAGTTTGCGGCGGAATAATTCACCCCTCCACTTT
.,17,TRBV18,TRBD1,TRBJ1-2,CASSPVRDRGLNYGYTF,TGTGCCAGCTCACCAGTTCGGGACAGGGGGCTTAACTATGGCTACACCTTC
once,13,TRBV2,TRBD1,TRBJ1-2,CASRTGISYGYTF,TGTGCCTCCCGGACAGGGATCTCGTATGGCTACACCTTC
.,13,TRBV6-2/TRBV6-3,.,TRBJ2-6,CASSFFGANVLTF,TGTGCCAGCAGTTTCTTTGGGGCCAACGTCCTGACTTTC
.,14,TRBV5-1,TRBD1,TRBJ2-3,CASSRGQGTDTQYF,TGCGCCAGCAGCCGTGGACAGGGCACAGATACGCAGTATTTT
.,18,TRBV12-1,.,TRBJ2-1,CASIETSGGQNTYNEQFF,TGTGCCAGCATCGAGACTAGCGGGGGCCAAAACACCTACAATGAGCAGTTCTTC
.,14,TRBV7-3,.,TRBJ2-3,CASSPTSAEDTQYF,TGTGCCAGCAGCCCCACTTCAGCGGAAGATACGCAGTATTTT
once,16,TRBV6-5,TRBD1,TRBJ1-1,CASSYSQGRGLTEAFF,TGTGCCAGCAGTTACTCCCAGGGCAGGGGGCTTACTGAAGCTTTCTTT
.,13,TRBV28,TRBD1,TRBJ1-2,CASSWDRGYGYTF,TGTGCCAGCAGTTGGGACAGGGGGTATGGCTACACCTTC
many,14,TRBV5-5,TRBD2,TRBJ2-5,CASSPALAGQTQYF,TGTGCCAGCAGCCCGGCGCTAGCGGGACAAACCCAGTACTTC
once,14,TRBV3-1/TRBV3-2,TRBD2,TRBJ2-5,CASKVAGGQETQYF,TGTGCCAGCAAGGTAGCGGGGGGACAAGAGACCCAGTACTTC
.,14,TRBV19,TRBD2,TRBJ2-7,CASGTGGGSYEQYF,TGTGCCAGTGGCACGGGCGGGGGCTCCTACGAGCAGTACTTC
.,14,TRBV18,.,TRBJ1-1,CASSPASMNTEAFF,TGTGCCAGCTCACCAGCCAGTATGAACACTGAAGCTTTCTTT
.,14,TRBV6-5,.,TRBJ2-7,CASRTDFVSYEQYF,TGTGCCAGCAGGACCGACTTCGTGTCCTACGAGCAGTACTTC
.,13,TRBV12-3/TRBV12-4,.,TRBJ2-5,CASSQDSQETQYF,TGTGCCAGCAGTCAGGACAGCCAAGAGACCCAGTACTTC
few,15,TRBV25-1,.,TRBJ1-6,CASSDAREGNSPLHF,TGTGCCAGCAGTGATGCCAGGGAGGGTAATTCACCCCTCCACTTT
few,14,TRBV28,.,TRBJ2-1,CASSLGQVGNEQFF,TGTGCCAGCAGTTTGGGGCAGGTTGGCAATGAGCAGTTCTTC
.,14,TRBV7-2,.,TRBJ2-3,CASTPVLSTDTQYF,TGTGCCAGCACCCCGGTCCTTAGCACAGATACGCAGTATTTT
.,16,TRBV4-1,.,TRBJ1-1,CASSQVAGSGNTEAFF,TGCGCCAGCAGCCAAGTGGCAGGGTCTGGGAACACTGAAGCTTTCTTT
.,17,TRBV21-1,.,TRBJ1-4,CASRGRTDLATNEKLFF,TGTGCCAGCAGGGGACGGACAGACCTTGCAACTAATGAAAAACTGTTTTTT
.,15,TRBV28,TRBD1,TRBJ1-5,CASSLEGQKNQPQHF,TGTGCCAGCAGTTTAGAGGGACAGAAAAATCAGCCCCAGCATTTT
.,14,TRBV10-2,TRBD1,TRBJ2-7,CASSESHRGSEQYF,TGCGCCAGCAGTGAATCTCACAGGGGGAGCGAGCAGTACTTC
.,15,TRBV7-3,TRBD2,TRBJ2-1,CASSPGLAGADEQFF,TGTGCCAGCAGCCCGGGACTAGCGGGGGCGGATGAGCAGTTCTTC
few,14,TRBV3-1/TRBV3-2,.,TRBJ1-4,CASSQDAGAEKLFF,TGTGCCAGCAGCCAAGATGCAGGGGCCGAAAAACTGTTTTTT
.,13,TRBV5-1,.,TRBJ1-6,CASSSRFDSPLHF,TGCGCCAGCAGCTCCAGGTTTGATTCACCCCTCCACTTT
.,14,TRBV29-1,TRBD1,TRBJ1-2,CSVEPGTGDYGYTF,TGCAGCGTTGAACCCGGGACAGGGGACTATGGCTACACCTTC
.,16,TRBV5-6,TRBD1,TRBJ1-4,CASRRDRGATNEKLFF,TGTGCCAGCCGCCGTGACAGGGGCGCAACTAATGAAAAACTGTTTTTT
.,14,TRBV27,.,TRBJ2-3,CASSLSVPQDTQYF,TGTGCCAGCAGTTTATCGGTGCCCCAGGATACGCAGTATTTT
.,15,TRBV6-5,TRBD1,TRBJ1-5,CASSFLDRGDQPQHF,TGTGCCAGCAGTTTCTTAGACAGGGGTGATCAGCCCCAGCATTTT